This record covers a single T cell receptor beta chain. Its antigen is not known. The cDNA for TCR beta came from 5'RACE template switching with UMIs. With the 5' RACE reads reprocessed, TCRdb shows one record per CDR3 protein and no DNA. The listing contains about 150,000 distinct CDR3 sequences. The sample belongs to a study of T cells expressing NK-cell markers. Overall study context: Sorted CD3+CD56+NKG2C+, CD3+CD56+NKG2C- and CD3+CD56-NKG2C+ T cells supplied TCR beta repertoires. Most of the eight sequenced donors were HCMV-seropositive; one was seronegative. Findings of the study overall: One observes that, in several donors, these clonotypes were also the leading ones within the CD3+CD56-NKG2C+ fraction.

The germline gives CDR1 SNHLY, CDR2 FYNNEI. This CDR3 has 13 amino acids. The receptor was derived from a woman in her fifties or sixties in good health. V gene TRBV2 combines with J gene TRBJ2-7; absent DNA, TCRdb's TRBD1 call cannot be checked. The sequenced sample was blood T cells: a sorted CD56 or NKG2C T cell subset, CD4+ or CD8+ T cells, or bulk PBMC T cells (not recorded which). The CDR3 loop is CASSWTGGREQYF.